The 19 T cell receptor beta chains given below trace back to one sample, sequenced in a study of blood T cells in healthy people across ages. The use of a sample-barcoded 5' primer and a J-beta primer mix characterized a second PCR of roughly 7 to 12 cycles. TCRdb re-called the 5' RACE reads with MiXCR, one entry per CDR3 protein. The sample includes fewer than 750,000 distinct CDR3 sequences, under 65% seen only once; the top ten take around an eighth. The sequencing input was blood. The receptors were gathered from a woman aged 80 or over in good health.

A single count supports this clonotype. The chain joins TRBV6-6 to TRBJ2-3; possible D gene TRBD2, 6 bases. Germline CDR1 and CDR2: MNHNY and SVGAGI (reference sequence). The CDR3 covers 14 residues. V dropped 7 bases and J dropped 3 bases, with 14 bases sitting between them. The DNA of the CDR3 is TGTGCCAGCACGGAAACGGGGGTTACAGATACGCAGTATTTT. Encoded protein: CASTETGVTDTQYF.

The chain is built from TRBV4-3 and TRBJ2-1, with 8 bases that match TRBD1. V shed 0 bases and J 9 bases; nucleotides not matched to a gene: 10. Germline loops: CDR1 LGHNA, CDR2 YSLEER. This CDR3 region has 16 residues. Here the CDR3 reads CASSQEGQGAGFEQFF. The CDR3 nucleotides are TGCGCCAGCAGCCAAGAGGGGCAGGGGGCAGGGTTTGAGCAGTTCTTC.

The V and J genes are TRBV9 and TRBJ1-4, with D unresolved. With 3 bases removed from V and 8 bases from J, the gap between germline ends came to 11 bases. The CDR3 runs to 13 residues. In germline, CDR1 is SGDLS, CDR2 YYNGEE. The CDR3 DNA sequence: TGTGCCAGCAGCGCGAGATCAGGCGAAAAACTGTTTTTT. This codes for CASSARSGEKLFF.

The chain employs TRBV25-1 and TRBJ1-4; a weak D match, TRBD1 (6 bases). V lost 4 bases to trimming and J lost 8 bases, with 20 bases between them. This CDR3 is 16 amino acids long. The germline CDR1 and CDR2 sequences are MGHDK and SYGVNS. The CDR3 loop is CASSVSRGQGGEKLFF. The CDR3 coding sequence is TGTGCCAGCAGTGTCTCCCGGGGGCAGGGAGGAGAAAAACTGTTTTTT.

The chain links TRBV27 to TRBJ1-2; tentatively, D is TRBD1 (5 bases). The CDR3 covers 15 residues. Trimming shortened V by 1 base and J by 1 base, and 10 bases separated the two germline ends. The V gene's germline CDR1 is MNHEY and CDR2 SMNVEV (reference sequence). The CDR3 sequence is CASSLYGGNNYGYTF. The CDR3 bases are TGTGCCAGCAGTTTATATGGGGGTAATAACTATGGCTACACCTTC.

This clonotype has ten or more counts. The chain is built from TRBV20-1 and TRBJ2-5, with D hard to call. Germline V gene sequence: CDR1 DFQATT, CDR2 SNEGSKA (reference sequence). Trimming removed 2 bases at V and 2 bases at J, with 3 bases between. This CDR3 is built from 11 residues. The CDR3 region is CSARRQETQYF. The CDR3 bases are TGCAGTGCTAGAAGGCAAGAGACCCAGTACTTC.

DNA of the CDR3: TGCAGTGCTAGACGGGGTGAAAAACTGTTTTTT. This sequence encodes CSARRGEKLFF. The V gene is TRBV20-1, the J gene TRBJ1-4; no reliable D call. This CDR3 region has 11 residues. Germline CDR1 is DFQATT and CDR2 is SNEGSKA (reference sequence). The V end was cut by 2 bases, the J end by 7 bases, with 5 bases between.

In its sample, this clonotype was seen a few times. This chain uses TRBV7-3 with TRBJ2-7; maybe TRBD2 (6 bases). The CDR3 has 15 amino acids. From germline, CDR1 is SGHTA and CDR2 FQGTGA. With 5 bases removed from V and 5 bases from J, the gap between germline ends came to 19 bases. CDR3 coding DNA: TGTGCCAGCAGCCAATTCCCCGGGACTTTCGACGAGCAGTACTTC. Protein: CASSQFPGTFDEQYF.

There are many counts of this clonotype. CDR3 region: CASSLTGGPYNEQFF. The CDR3 DNA sequence: TGTGCCAGCAGCTTGACAGGGGGTCCCTACAATGAGCAGTTCTTC. The genes are TRBV7-3 and TRBJ2-1; 9 bases fit TRBD1. The CDR3 is made up of 15 amino acids. CDR1 and CDR2 (germline): SGHTA, FQGTGA. V trimming: 3 bases; J trimming: 2 bases; junction bases outside the gene matches: 2.

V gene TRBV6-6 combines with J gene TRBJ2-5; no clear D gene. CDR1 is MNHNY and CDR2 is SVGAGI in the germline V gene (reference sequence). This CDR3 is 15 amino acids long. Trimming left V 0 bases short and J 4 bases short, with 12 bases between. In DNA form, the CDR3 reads TGTGCCAGCAGTTACTCGGCTCTATCGGGAGAGACCCAGTACTTC. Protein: CASSYSALSGETQYF.

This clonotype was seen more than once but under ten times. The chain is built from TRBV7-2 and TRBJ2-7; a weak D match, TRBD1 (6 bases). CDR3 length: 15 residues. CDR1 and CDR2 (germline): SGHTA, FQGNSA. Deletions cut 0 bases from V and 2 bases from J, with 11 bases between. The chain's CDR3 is CASSLAVGGTYEQYF. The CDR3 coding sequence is TGTGCCAGCAGCTTAGCTGTAGGGGGAACCTACGAGCAGTACTTC. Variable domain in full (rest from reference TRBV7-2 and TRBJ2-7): GAGVSQSPSNKVTEKGKDVELRCDPISGHTALYWYRQSLGQGLEFLIYFQGNSAPDKSGLPSDRFSAERTGGSVSTLTIQRTQQEDSAVYLCASSLAVGGTYEQYFGPGTRLTVT.

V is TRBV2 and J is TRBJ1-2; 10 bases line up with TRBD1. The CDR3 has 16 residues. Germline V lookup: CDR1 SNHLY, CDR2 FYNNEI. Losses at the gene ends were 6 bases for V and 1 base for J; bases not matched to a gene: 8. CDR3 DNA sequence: TGTGCCAGCAGAAAGCTGACAGGGGGCCATAACTATGGCTACACCTTC. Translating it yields CASRKLTGGHNYGYTF.

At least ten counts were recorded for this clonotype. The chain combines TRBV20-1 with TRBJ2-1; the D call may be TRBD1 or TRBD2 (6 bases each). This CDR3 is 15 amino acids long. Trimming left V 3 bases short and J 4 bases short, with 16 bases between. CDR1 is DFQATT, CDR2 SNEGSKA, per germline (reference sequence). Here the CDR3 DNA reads TGCAGTGCTAGGGGACTCGACAGGACATACAATGAGCAGTTCTTC. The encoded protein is CSARGLDRTYNEQFF.

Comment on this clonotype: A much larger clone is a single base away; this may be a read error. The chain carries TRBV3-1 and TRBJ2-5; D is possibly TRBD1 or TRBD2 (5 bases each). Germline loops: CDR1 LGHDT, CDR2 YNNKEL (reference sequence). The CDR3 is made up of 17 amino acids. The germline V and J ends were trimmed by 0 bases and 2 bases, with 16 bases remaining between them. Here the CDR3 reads CASSQERGRARQETQYF. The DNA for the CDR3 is TGTGCCAGCAGCCAAGAAAGGGGACGAGCAAGACAAGAGACCCAGTACTTC.

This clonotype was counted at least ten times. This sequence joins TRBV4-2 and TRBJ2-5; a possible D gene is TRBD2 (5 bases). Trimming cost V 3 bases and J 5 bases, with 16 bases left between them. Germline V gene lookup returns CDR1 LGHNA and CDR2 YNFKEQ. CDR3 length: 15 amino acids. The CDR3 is CASSQGEVESETQYF. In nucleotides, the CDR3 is TGTGCCAGCAGCCAGGGAGAGGTCGAAAGCGAGACCCAGTACTTC.

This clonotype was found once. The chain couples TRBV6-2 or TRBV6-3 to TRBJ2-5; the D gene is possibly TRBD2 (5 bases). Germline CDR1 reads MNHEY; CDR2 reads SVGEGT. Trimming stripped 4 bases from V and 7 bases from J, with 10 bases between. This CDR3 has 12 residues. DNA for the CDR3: TGTGCCAGCAGTTTCGGGGAGCGGACCCAGTACTTC. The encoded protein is CASSFGERTQYF.

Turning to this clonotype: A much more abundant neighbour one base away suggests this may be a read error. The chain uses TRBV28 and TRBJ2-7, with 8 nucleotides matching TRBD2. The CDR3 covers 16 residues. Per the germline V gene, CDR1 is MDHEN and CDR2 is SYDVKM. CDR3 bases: TGTGCCAGCAGTCCCCTCGGCGGGGGGACTTCCTACGAGCGGTACTTC. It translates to CASSPLGGGTSYERYF. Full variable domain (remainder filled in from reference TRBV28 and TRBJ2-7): DVKVTQSSRYLVKRTGEKVFLECVQDMDHENMFWYRQDPGLGLRLIYFSYDVKMKEKGDIPEGYSVSREKKERFSLILESASTNQTSMYLCASSPLGGGTSYERYFGPGTRLTVT.

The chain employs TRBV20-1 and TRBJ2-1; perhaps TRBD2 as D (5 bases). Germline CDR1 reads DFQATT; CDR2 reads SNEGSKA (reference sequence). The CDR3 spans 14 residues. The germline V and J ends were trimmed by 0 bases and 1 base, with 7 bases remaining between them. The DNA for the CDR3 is TGCAGTGCTAGAGACAGGACTTCCTACAATGAGCAGTTCTTC. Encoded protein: CSARDRTSYNEQFF.

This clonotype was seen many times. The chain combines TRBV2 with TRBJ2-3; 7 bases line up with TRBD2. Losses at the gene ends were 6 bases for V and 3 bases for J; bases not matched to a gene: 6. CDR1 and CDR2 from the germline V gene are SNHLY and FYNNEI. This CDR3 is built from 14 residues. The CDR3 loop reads CASRGGATTDTQYF. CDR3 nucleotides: TGTGCCAGCAGGGGAGGGGCCACGACAGATACGCAGTATTTT. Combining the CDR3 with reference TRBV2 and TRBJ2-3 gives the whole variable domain EPEVTQTPSHQVTQMGQEVILRCVPISNHLYFYWYRQILGQKVEFLVSFYNNEISEKSEIFDDQFSVERPDGSNFTLKIRSTKLEDSAMYFCASRGGATTDTQYFGPGTRLTVL.